The 24 T cell receptor beta chains in this list originate from one sample, sequenced in a study of early T cells in non-severe SARS-CoV-2 infection. One entry per CDR3 protein results from TCRdb running MiXCR on the 5' RACE reads. This table holds tens of thousands of distinct CDR3 sequences, approximately 11% found once. Sequencing used whole blood. These receptors all come from an adult who was a healthcare worker with PCR-confirmed SARS-CoV-2 infection or an uninfected control (not recorded which).

The chain joins TRBV20-1 to TRBJ2-1, with 7 bases aligning to TRBD2. The CDR3 is 12 residues long. CDR1 DFQATT and CDR2 SNEGSKA come from the germline V gene (reference sequence). The J segment lost 9 bases and the V segment lost 3 bases, leaving 5 bases of the junction unmatched. The CDR3 DNA sequence: TGCAGTGCTAGGGTCCCGGGGGGTGAGCAGTTCTTC. Translating gives CSARVPGGEQFF.

The chain links TRBV7-9 to TRBJ2-1, with D hard to call. The CDR3 is made up of 13 amino acids. The ends were cut back, 0 bases at V and 6 bases at J, with 6 bases in the middle. CDR1 SEHNR and CDR2 FQNEAQ come from the germline V gene (reference sequence). The CDR3: CASSLANSNEQFF. The CDR3 DNA is TGTGCCAGCAGCTTAGCGAACTCCAATGAGCAGTTCTTC.

The chain links TRBV5-1 to TRBJ2-5; 9 bases match TRBD2. The CDR3 totals 15 residues. Germline loops: CDR1 SGHRS, CDR2 YFSETQ. Trimming removed 6 bases from V and 4 bases from J; junction bases left unmatched: 10. CDR3 bases: TGCGCCAGCACGGGCGGGAGGGCAGTCAGAGAGACCCAGTACTTC. As protein: CASTGGRAVRETQYF.

This clonotype was recorded at least ten times. The chain uses TRBV7-8 and TRBJ2-3, with D possibly TRBD2 on 6 matching bases. This CDR3 region has 18 residues. Germline V lookup: CDR1 SGHVS, CDR2 FQNEAQ. V lost 2 bases, J lost 4 bases, and 22 bases lay in between. In DNA, the CDR3 is TGTGCCAGCAGCTTATTTCGCCCTAGGCCGGGAGTTTCAGATACGCAGTATTTT. Protein product: CASSLFRPRPGVSDTQYF. Complete variable domain (other parts from reference TRBV7-8 and TRBJ2-3): GAGVSQSPRYKVAKRGQDVALRCDPISGHVSLFWYQQALGQGPEFLTYFQNEAQLDKSGLPSDRFFAERPEGSVSTLKIQRTQQEDSAVYLCASSLFRPRPGVSDTQYFGPGTRLTVL.

This clonotype has a handful of counts. The V call is TRBV12-3 or TRBV12-4, the J call TRBJ2-7; 9 bases map to TRBD1. Trimming at V came to 5 bases and at J to 2 bases, leaving 10 bases not matched to a gene. This CDR3 contains 16 residues. CDR3 amino acids: CASSPMGQGTTYEQYF. The CDR3 coding sequence is TGTGCCAGCAGTCCCATGGGACAGGGAACAACCTACGAGCAGTACTTC.

The V and J genes are TRBV11-2 and TRBJ2-1, with 9 bases matching TRBD1. The germline V gene has CDR1 SGHAT and CDR2 FQNNGV. CDR3 size: 16 residues. V dropped 5 bases and J dropped 8; count of bases not matched to a gene: 13. CDR3 DNA: TGTGCCAGCAGCCCCACCTGGGGACAGGGTTCCCATGAGCAGTTCTTC. This codes for CASSPTWGQGSHEQFF.

This clonotype was found a few times. V gene TRBV3-1 combines with J gene TRBJ2-7; tentative D call: TRBD1 (5 bases). Germline V lookup: CDR1 LGHDT, CDR2 YNNKEL (reference sequence). The CDR3 has 14 residues. V was shortened by 4 bases and J by 4 bases, with 14 bases between the two germline ends. The CDR3 DNA reads as TGTGCCAGCAGCCCGGGCTTAGGGGATTACGAGCAGTACTTC. Translation gives CASSPGLGDYEQYF.

The sample holds many counts of this clonotype. CDR3 nucleotides: TGTGCCAGCGGGGGGTCCCATCATGAGCAGTTCTTC. Its protein product is CASGGSHHEQFF. This chain links TRBV6-1 with TRBJ2-1; a possible D gene is TRBD2 (6 bases). The V and J ends lost 8 bases and 8 bases respectively, with 13 bases between them. Germline V gene sequence: CDR1 MNHNS, CDR2 SASEGT. This CDR3 spans 12 amino acids.

There are many counts of this clonotype. The chain recombines TRBV11-1 with TRBJ2-7; TRBD1 aligns across 7 bases. CDR3 size: 13 residues. Germline CDR1 SGHAT, CDR2 FQDESV (reference sequence). J lost 1 base, V lost 3 bases, and 0 bases had no gene match. CDR3 nucleotide sequence: TGTGCCAGCAGCTTGGGACAGTCCTACGAGCAGTACTTC. As protein: CASSLGQSYEQYF. Full variable domain (remainder filled in from reference TRBV11-1 and TRBJ2-7): EAEVAQSPRYKITEKSQAVAFWCDPISGHATLYWYRQILGQGPELLVQFQDESVVDDSQLPKDRFSAERLKGVDSTLKIQPAELGDSAMYLCASSLGQSYEQYFGPGTRLTVT.

This chain's CDR3 is CASSLLQEAEQYF. CDR3 in DNA: TGTGCCAGCAGCTTACTACAGGAGGCCGAGCAGTACTTC. The V call is TRBV7-2, the J call TRBJ2-7; D may correspond to TRBD1 or TRBD2 (5 bases each). CDR1 and CDR2 (germline): SGHTA, FQGNSA. The V end was cut by 2 bases, the J end by 6 bases, with 11 bases between. The CDR3 is made up of 13 amino acids.

The chain is built from TRBV7-2 and TRBJ2-4; the match to TRBD2 covers 15 bases. There are 15 residues in the CDR3. V gave up 4 bases and J gave up 7 bases; unmatched junction bases: 2. Germline CDR1 is SGHTA and CDR2 is FQGNSA. The CDR3 DNA reads as TGTGCCAGCAGCTCCGGGACTAGCGGGAGGAACATTCAGTACTTC. Encoded protein: CASSSGTSGRNIQYF. Looking up the rest from reference TRBV7-2 and TRBJ2-4 gives the full variable domain: GAGVSQSPSNKVTEKGKDVELRCDPISGHTALYWYRQSLGQGLEFLIYFQGNSAPDKSGLPSDRFSAERTGGSVSTLTIQRTQQEDSAVYLCASSSGTSGRNIQYFGAGTRLSVL.

This clonotype was seen repeatedly, ten times or more. The rearrangement uses TRBV2 and TRBJ1-5, with unresolved D. Trimming cost V 11 bases and J 5 bases, with 16 bases left between them. There are 13 residues in the CDR3. Germline-derived CDR1 and CDR2 are SNHLY and FYNNEI. The CDR3 region is CAGNAVADQPQHF. The CDR3 nucleotides are TGTGCCGGGAACGCAGTGGCGGATCAGCCCCAGCATTTT.

The chain is built from TRBV2 and TRBJ2-3, with D unclear. Germline CDR1 is SNHLY and CDR2 is FYNNEI. The CDR3 totals 15 residues. Trimming shortened V by 6 bases and J by 2 bases, and 15 bases separated the two germline ends. The CDR3 spells CASRSKSGFTDTQYF. In nucleotides, the CDR3 is TGTGCCAGCAGGAGTAAGTCGGGTTTCACAGATACGCAGTATTTT. Together with reference TRBV2 and TRBJ2-3, the CDR3 gives the full variable domain: EPEVTQTPSHQVTQMGQEVILRCVPISNHLYFYWYRQILGQKVEFLVSFYNNEISEKSEIFDDQFSVERPDGSNFTLKIRSTKLEDSAMYFCASRSKSGFTDTQYFGPGTRLTVL.

This clonotype was seen only a few times. J is TRBJ2-7 and V is TRBV3-1, with 9 nucleotides matching TRBD2. Looked up from germline, CDR1 is LGHDT and CDR2 is YNNKEL (reference sequence). This CDR3 is built from 14 residues. Trimming at V came to 4 bases and at J to 2 bases, leaving 3 bases not matched to a gene. The DNA for the CDR3 is TGTGCCAGCAGCCGGACTAGCGAGGCCTACGAGCAGTACTTC. The encoded protein is CASSRTSEAYEQYF.

To note about this clonotype: A clone one base away is much larger, so this may be a read error. The chain couples TRBV28 to TRBJ2-7; D is possibly TRBD1 (6 bases). This CDR3 has 14 amino acids. Germline CDR1 is MDHEN and CDR2 is SYDVKM. V lost 4 bases, J lost 0 bases, and 10 bases lay in between. In DNA, the CDR3 is TGTGCCAGCAGTTACCGGGACACCTCCTACGAGCAGTACTTC. Protein sequence: CASSYRDTSYEQYF.

This clonotype has at least ten counts. CDR3 bases: TGTGCCAGCAGCCCCCAAACACTCACAGATACGCAGTATTTT. Protein: CASSPQTLTDTQYF. The chain carries TRBV7-8 and TRBJ2-3; unclear D gene. Germline V gene lookup returns CDR1 SGHVS and CDR2 FQNEAQ. This CDR3 has 14 amino acids. Trimming cost V 5 bases and J 2 bases, with 11 bases left between them.

This clonotype was observed a handful of times. The chain has TRBV7-9 and TRBJ1-4; 8 nucleotides align to TRBD1. This CDR3 is 14 amino acids long. With 4 bases clipped from V and 10 bases from J, the junction kept 8 bases outside the gene matches. Germline assignment: CDR1 SEHNR and CDR2 FQNEAQ (reference sequence). The DNA of the CDR3 is TGTGCCAGCAGCTCGGGACAGGATACAAGAAAACTGTTTTTT. Protein product: CASSSGQDTRKLFF.

This clonotype has ten or more counts. The CDR3 coding sequence is TGTGCCAGTAGTAGTCTGGGGAACTATGGCTACACCTTC. It translates to CASSSLGNYGYTF. The V and J genes are TRBV19 and TRBJ1-2; D not resolved. The V end was cut by 4 bases, the J end by 2 bases, with 8 bases between. The germline CDR1 and CDR2 sequences are LNHDA and SQIVND (reference sequence). The CDR3 loop spans 13 amino acids.

This clonotype came up a few times. This chain links TRBV14 with TRBJ1-1; D not resolved. The CDR3 is 14 residues long. With 2 bases removed from V and 1 base from J, the gap between germline ends came to 8 bases. The germline gives CDR1 SGHDN, CDR2 FVKESK. CDR3 residues: CASSQLRGNTEAFF. The CDR3 region has the DNA TGTGCCAGCAGCCAACTCCGAGGGAACACTGAAGCTTTCTTT.

This clonotype has more than one count but fewer than ten. The CDR3 DNA reads as TGCGCCAGCAGCTTGGAAGGACAGTCCTACGAGCAGTACTTC. Translation gives CASSLEGQSYEQYF. The J gene is TRBJ2-7, the V gene TRBV5-1; tentatively, D is TRBD1 (6 bases). The germline V and J ends were trimmed by 0 bases and 1 base, with 8 bases remaining between them. Germline V CDR1 and CDR2: SGHRS, YFSETQ. This CDR3 has 14 residues.

V is TRBV20-1 and J is TRBJ1-1; maybe TRBD1 (5 bases). Trimming removed 6 bases from V and 1 base from J, with 9 bases in between. The germline CDR1 and CDR2 sequences are DFQATT and SNEGSKA (reference sequence). The CDR3 contains 12 residues. The CDR3 bases are TGCAGTGCCGGGGGGGGGAACACTGAAGCTTTCTTT. Translating gives CSAGGGNTEAFF.

The V call is TRBV12-3 or TRBV12-4, the J call TRBJ2-5, with D tentatively TRBD2 (5 bases). The CDR3 sequence is 11 residues long. The V end was cut by 5 bases, the J end by 5 bases, with 6 bases between. The CDR3 DNA is TGTGCCAGCAGTCAGCGGGAGACCCAGTACTTC. Its translation: CASSQRETQYF.

The genes are TRBV7-9 and TRBJ1-2; TRBD1 agrees at 7 bases. This CDR3 contains 13 residues. Germline V gene sequence: CDR1 SEHNR, CDR2 FQNEAQ (reference sequence). The V and J ends lost 5 bases and 8 bases, in that order; junction bases with no gene match: 8. In DNA form, the CDR3 reads TGTGCCAGCAGCCGTGACAGGGTGGAGGGCTACACCTTC. Its translation is CASSRDRVEGYTF.

This clonotype has more than one count but fewer than ten. The gene calls are TRBV2 and TRBJ1-2; no reliable D call. CDR1 and CDR2 from the germline V gene are SNHLY and FYNNEI. Between the trimmed V and J ends, which lost 6 bases and 10 bases, there was a span of 15 bases. The CDR3 is made up of 12 amino acids. CDR3 bases: TGTGCCAGCAGCAACGGAGGGAGCCACTACACCTTC. The encoded protein is CASSNGGSHYTF.